The entry below describes one T cell receptor (beta chain). TCRdb's copy holds only in-frame clones and misses some; the assay was immunoSEQ multiplex PCR. The table includes 470,000 or so clones, around 85% detected once. This entry belongs to a study of blood T cell repertoires in COVID-19. The V and J ends lost 7 bases and 5 bases respectively, with 12 bases between them. This CDR3 contains 13 residues. Germline loops: CDR1 SNHLY, CDR2 FYNNEI. This receptor was taken from a human donor in a cohort sampled during active COVID-19. Sequences were obtained from peripheral blood. The chain links TRBV2 to TRBJ2-1, with a possible D match to TRBD2 (5 bases). DNA of the CDR3: TGTGCCAGCAATGAGCGGCGAGACAATGAGCAGTTCTTC. As protein: CASNERRDNEQFF.